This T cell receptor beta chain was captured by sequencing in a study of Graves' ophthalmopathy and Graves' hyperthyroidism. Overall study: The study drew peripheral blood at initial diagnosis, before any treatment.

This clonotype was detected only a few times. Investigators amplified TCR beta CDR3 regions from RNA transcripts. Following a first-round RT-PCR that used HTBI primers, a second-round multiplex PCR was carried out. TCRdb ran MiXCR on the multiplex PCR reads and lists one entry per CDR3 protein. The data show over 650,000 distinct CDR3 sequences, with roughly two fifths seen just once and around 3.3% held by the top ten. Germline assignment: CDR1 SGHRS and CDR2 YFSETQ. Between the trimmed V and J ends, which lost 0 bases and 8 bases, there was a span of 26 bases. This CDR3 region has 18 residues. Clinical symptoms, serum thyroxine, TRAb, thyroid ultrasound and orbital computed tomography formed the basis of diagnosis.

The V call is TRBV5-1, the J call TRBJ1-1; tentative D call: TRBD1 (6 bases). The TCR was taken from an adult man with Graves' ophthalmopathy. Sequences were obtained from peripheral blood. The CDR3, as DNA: TGCGCCAGCAGCTTGGCCGGAGTAGGCGGGACACCTCAGCGGGAAGCTTTCTTT. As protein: CASSLAGVGGTPQREAFF.